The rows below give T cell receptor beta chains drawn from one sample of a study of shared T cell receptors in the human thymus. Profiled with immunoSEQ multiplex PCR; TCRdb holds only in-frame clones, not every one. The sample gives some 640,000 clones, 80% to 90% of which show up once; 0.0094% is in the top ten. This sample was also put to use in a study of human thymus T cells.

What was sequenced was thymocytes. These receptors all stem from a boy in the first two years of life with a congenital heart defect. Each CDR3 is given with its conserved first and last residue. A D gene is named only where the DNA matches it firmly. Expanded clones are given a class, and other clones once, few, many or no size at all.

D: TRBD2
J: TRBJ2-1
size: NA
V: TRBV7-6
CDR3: CASSLKREKFEQFF
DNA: TGTGCCAGCAGCTTAAAGCGGGAGAAGTTTGAGCAGTTCTTC

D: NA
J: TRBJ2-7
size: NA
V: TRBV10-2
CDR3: CASLGGAKSSYEQYF
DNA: TGCGCCAGTCTAGGGGGGGCGAAGAGCTCCTACGAGCAGTACTTC

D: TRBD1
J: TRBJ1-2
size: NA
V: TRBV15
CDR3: CATSRDLGTGRDYGYTF
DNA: TGTGCCACCAGCAGAGATTTGGGGACAGGGCGCGACTATGGCTACACCTTC

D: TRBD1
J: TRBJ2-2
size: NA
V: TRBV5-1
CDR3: CASSWTGRAGELFF
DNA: TGCGCCAGCAGCTGGACAGGGCGCGCCGGGGAGCTGTTTTTT

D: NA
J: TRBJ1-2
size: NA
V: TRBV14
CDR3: CASSQAHRYGYTF
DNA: TGTGCCAGCAGCCAGGCCCACAGATACGGCTACACCTTC

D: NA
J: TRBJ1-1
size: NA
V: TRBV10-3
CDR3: CAISDRKTEAFF
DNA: TGTGCCATCAGTGACAGGAAGACTGAAGCTTTCTTT

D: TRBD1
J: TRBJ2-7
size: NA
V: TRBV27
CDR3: CASSSPDRAVGEQYF
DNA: TGTGCCAGCAGTTCTCCCGACAGGGCAGTTGGCGAGCAGTACTTC

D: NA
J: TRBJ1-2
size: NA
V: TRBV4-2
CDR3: CASSRQPEDYGYTF
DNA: TGTGCCAGCAGCCGCCAACCGGAGGATTATGGCTACACCTTC

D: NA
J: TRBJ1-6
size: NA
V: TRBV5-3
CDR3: CARSLGHSCYNSPLHF
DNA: TGTGCCAGAAGCTTGGGACACTCCTGCTATAATTCACCCCTCCACTTT

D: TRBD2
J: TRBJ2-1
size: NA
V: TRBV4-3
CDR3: CASSQDRWPAGVYNEQFF
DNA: TGCGCCAGCAGCCAAGATAGGTGGCCAGCGGGAGTTTACAATGAGCAGTTCTTC

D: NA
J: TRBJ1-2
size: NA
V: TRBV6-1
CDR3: CASRAEIHYGYTF
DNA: TGTGCCAGCAGGGCAGAAATCCACTATGGCTACACCTTC

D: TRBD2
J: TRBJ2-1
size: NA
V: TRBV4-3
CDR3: CASSQVASGTYNEQFF
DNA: TGCGCCAGCAGCCAAGTCGCTAGCGGCACCTACAATGAGCAGTTCTTC

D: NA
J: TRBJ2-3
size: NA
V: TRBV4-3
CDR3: CASSQDRGDTQYF
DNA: TGCGCCAGCAGCCAAGACAGGGGTGATACGCAGTATTTT

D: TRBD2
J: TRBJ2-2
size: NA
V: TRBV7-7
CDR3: CASSLAPPTSGRPTSGELFF
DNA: TGTGCCAGCAGCTTAGCGCCCCCAACTAGCGGGAGACCCACGTCCGGGGAGCTGTTTTTT

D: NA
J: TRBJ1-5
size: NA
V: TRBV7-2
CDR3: CASSLEEDVGRNQPQHF
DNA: TGTGCCAGCAGCTTAGAGGAGGACGTGGGCCGCAATCAGCCCCAGCATTTT

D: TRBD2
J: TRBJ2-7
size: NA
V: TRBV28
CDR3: CASSCQRLAGGSSSYEQYF
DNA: TGTGCCAGCAGTTGCCAACGACTAGCGGGGGGCAGCAGCTCCTACGAGCAGTACTTC

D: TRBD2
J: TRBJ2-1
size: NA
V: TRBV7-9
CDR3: CASSLGSERGYYNEQFF
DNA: TGTGCCAGCAGCTTAGGATCCGAGCGGGGATACTACAATGAGCAGTTCTTC

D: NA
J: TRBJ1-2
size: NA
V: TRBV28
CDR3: CASSSIDRPSYGYTF
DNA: TGTGCCAGCAGCTCCATCGACAGACCCTCCTATGGCTACACCTTC

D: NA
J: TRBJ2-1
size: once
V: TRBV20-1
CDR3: CSPGEEQFF
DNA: TGCAGTCCGGGGGAGGAGCAGTTCTTC

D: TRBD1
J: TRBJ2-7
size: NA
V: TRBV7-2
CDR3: CASSGRQGAGEQYF
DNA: TGTGCCAGCAGCGGCAGACAGGGGGCGGGCGAGCAGTACTTC

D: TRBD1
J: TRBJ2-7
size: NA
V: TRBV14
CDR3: CASSRDRGQSSEQYF
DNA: TGTGCCAGCAGCCGGGACAGGGGGCAATCTAGCGAGCAGTACTTC

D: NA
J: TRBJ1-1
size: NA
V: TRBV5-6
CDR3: CASSFGRDTTNEAFF
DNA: TGTGCCAGCAGCTTTGGTCGGGACACCACGAATGAAGCTTTCTTT

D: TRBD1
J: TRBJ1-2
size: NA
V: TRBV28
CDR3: CASSLWDRGPYYGYTF
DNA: TGTGCCAGCAGTTTATGGGACAGGGGGCCTTACTATGGCTACACCTTC

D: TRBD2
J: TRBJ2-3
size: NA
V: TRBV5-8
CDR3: CASSSSGRVIDTQYF
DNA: TGTGCCAGCAGTTCAAGCGGGAGGGTTATAGATACGCAGTATTTT

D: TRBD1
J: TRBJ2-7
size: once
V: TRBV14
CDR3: CASSQGPGQGLKMMSYEQYF
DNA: TGTGCCAGCAGCCAAGGACCGGGACAGGGGCTAAAAATGATGTCCTACGAGCAGTACTTC

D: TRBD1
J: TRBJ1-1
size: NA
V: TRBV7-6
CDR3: CASSPGTGAQNTEAFF
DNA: TGTGCCAGCAGCCCTGGGACAGGGGCCCAGAACACTGAAGCTTTCTTT

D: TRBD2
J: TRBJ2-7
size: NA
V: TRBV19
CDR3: CASSIEGSGSPDSYEQYF
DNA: TGTGCCAGTAGTATAGAGGGTAGCGGGAGCCCGGACTCCTACGAGCAGTACTTC

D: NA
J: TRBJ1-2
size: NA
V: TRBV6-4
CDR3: CASSPTGRDGYTF
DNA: TGTGCCAGCAGTCCGACGGGGAGAGATGGCTACACCTTC

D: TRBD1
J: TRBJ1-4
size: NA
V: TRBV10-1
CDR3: CASSAGQSRNEKLFF
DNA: TGCGCCAGCAGTGCGGGACAGAGCCGTAATGAAAAACTGTTTTTT

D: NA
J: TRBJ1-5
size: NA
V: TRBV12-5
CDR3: CASGLVPLTASNQPQHF
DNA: TGTGCTAGTGGTTTGGTACCCTTGACAGCAAGCAATCAGCCCCAGCATTTT

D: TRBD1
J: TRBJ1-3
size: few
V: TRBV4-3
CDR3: CASSQDVDRGNTIYF
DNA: TGCGCCAGCAGCCAAGATGTGGACAGGGGAAACACCATATATTTT

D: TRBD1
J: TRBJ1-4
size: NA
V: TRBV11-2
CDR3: CASSLRGPTKKINEKLFF
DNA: TGTGCCAGCAGCTTAAGGGGGCCCACGAAGAAGATAAATGAAAAACTGTTTTTT

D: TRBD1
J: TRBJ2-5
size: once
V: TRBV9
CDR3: CASSLDRARETQYF
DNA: TGTGCCAGCAGCTTGGACAGGGCAAGAGAGACCCAGTACTTC

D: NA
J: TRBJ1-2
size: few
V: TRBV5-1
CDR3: CASSFEGYGYTF
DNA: TGCGCCAGCAGCTTCGAGGGATATGGCTACACCTTC

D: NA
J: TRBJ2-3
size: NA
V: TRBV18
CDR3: CASSPTGGDTQYF
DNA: TGTGCCAGCTCACCGACCGGGGGAGATACGCAGTATTTT

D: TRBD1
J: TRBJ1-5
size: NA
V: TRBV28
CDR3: CASSFVGQGQNQPQHF
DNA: TGTGCCAGCAGTTTTGTCGGACAGGGCCAAAATCAGCCCCAGCATTTT

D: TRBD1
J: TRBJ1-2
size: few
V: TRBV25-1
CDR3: CASSKGAGGYTF
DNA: TGTGCCAGCAGCAAGGGGGCGGGTGGCTACACCTTC

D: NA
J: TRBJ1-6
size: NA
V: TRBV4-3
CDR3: CASSQGTGNNSPLHF
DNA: TGCGCCAGCAGCCAAGGGACTGGTAATAATTCACCCCTCCACTTT

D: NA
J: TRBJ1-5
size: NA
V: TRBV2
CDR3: CASSTGSHQPQHF
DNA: TGTGCCAGCAGTACAGGTTCGCATCAGCCCCAGCATTTT

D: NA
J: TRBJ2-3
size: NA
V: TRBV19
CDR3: CASSIDLAATAVTDTQYF
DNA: TGTGCCAGTAGTATAGATCTCGCGGCAACCGCTGTCACAGATACGCAGTATTTT

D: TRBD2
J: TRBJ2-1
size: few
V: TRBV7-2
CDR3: CASSLVLFAASGSYEQFF
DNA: TGTGCCAGCAGCTTAGTTTTATTTGCGGCTAGCGGGAGTTATGAGCAGTTCTTC

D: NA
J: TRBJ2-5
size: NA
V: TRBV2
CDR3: CASSGKETQYF
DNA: TGTGCCAGCAGTGGTAAAGAGACCCAGTACTTC

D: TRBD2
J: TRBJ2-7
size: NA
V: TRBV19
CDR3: CASSMGSGRKTYEQYF
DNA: TGTGCCAGTAGTATGGGGAGCGGGAGGAAAACCTACGAGCAGTACTTC

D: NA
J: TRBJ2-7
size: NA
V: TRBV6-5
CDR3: CASSKGQFAIYEQYF
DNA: TGTGCCAGCAGTAAAGGACAGTTTGCGATATACGAGCAGTACTTC

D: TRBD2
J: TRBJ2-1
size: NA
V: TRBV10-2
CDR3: CATTVRGSGRNEQFF
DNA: TGCGCCACCACGGTTAGGGGGAGCGGGAGGAATGAGCAGTTCTTC

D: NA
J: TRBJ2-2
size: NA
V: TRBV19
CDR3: CASRFVADPGELFF
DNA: TGTGCCAGTAGGTTTGTAGCGGACCCCGGGGAGCTGTTTTTT